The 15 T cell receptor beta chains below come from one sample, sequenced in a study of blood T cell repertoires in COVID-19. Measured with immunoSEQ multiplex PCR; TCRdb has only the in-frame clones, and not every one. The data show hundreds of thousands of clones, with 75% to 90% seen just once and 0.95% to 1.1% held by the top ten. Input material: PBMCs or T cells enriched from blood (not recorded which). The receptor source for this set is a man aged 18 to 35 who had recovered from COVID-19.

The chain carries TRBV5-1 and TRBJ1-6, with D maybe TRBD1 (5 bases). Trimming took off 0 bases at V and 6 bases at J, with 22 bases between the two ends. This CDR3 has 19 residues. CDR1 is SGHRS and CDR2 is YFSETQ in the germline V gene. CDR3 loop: CASSLGQSYQGRPNSPLHF. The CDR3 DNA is TGCGCCAGCAGCTTGGGCCAATCTTACCAGGGCAGGCCTAATTCACCCCTCCACTTT.

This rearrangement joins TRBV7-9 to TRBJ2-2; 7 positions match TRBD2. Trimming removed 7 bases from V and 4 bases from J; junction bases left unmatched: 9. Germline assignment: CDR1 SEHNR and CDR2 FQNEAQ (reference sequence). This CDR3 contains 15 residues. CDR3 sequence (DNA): TGTGCCAGCACCGAGACTAGCATTTTCACCGGGGAGCTGTTTTTT. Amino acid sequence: CASTETSIFTGELFF.

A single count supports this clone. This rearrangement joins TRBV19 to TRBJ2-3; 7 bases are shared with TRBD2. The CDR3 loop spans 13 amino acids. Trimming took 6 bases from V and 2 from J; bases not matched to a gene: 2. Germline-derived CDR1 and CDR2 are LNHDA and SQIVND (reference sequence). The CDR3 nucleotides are TGTGCCAGTAGAAGCGGGGTCACAGATACGCAGTATTTT. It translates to CASRSGVTDTQYF.

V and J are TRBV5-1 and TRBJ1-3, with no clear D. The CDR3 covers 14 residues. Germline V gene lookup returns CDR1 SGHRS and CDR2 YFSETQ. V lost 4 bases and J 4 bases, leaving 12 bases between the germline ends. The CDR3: CASSPETHGNTIYF. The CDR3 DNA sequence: TGCGCCAGCAGCCCCGAGACACACGGAAACACCATATATTTT.

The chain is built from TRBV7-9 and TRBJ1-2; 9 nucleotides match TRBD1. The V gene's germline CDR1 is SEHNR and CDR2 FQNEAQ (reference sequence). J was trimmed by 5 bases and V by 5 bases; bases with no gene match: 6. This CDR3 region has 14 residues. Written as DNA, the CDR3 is TGTGCCAGCAGCCCGGGGACAGGGTGGTATGGCTACACCTTC. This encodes CASSPGTGWYGYTF.

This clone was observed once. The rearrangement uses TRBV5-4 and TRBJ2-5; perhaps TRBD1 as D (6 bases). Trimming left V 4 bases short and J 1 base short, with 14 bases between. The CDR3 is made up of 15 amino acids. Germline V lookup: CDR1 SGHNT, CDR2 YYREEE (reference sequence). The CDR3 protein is CASSPRADSQETQYF. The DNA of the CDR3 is TGTGCCAGCAGCCCGCGGGCGGACAGCCAAGAGACCCAGTACTTC.

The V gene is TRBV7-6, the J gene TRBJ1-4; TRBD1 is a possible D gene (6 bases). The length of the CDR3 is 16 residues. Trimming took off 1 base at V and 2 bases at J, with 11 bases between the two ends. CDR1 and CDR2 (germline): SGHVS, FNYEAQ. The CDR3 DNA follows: TGTGCCAGCAGCTTAGGTCTGAGGGGGACTAATGAAAAACTGTTTTTT. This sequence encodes CASSLGLRGTNEKLFF.

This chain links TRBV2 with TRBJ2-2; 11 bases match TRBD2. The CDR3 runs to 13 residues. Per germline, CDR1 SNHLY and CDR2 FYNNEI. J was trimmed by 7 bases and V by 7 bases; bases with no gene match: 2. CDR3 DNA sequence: TGTGCCAGCACCACTAGCGGGGGCGGGGAGCTGTTTTTT. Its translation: CASTTSGGGELFF.

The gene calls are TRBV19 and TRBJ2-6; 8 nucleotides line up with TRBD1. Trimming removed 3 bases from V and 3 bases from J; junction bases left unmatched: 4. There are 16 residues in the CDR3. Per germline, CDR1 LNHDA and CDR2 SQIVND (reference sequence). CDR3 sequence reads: CASSIQGASGANVLTF. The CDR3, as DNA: TGTGCCAGTAGTATCCAGGGGGCGAGTGGGGCCAACGTCCTGACTTTC. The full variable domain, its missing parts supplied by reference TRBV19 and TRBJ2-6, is DGGITQSPKYLFRKEGQNVTLSCEQNLNHDAMYWYRQDPGQGLRLIYYSQIVNDFQKGDIAEGYSVSREKKESFPLTVTSAQKNPTAFYLCASSIQGASGANVLTFGAGSRLTVL.

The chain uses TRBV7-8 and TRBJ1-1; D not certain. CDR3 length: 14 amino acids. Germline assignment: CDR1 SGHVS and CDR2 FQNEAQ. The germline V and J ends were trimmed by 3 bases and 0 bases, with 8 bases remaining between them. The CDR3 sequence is CASSLTSLNTEAFF. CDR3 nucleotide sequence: TGTGCCAGCAGCTTGACAAGCTTGAACACTGAAGCTTTCTTT.

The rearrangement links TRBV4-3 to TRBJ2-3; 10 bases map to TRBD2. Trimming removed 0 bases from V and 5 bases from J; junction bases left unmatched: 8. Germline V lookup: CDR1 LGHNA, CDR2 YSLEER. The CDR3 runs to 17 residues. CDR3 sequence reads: CASSQEPAGGGIDTQYF. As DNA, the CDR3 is TGCGCCAGCAGCCAAGAACCAGCGGGAGGGGGTATAGATACGCAGTATTTT.

CDR3 bases: TGTGCCAGCAGCCGCCCGGACAGCGATGAGCAGTTCTTC. It is translated as CASSRPDSDEQFF. The chain uses TRBV3-1 (or the pseudogene TRBV3-2) and TRBJ2-1; TRBD1 is a possible D gene (6 bases). Trimming pared 4 bases from V and 8 bases from J, leaving 12 bases between. The CDR3 spans 13 residues. CDR1 is LGHDT and CDR2 is YNNKEL in the germline V gene (reference sequence).

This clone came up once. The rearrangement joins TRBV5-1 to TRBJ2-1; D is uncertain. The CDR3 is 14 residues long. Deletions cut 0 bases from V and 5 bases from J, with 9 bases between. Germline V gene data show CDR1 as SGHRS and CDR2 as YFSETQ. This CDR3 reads CASSLDGRNNEQFF. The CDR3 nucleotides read TGCGCCAGCAGCTTGGATGGCAGAAACAATGAGCAGTTCTTC.

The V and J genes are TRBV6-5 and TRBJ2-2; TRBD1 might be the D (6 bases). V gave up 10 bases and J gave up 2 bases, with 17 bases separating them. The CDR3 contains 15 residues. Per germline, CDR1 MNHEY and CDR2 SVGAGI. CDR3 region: CATTRTALNTGELFF. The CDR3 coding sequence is TGTGCCACCACGAGGACAGCCCTTAACACCGGGGAGCTGTTTTTT.

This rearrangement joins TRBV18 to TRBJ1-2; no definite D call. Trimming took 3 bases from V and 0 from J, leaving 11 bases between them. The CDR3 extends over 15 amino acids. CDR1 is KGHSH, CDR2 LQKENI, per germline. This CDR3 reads CASSPLVGANYGYTF. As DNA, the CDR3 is TGTGCCAGCTCACCTCTAGTCGGGGCTAACTATGGCTACACCTTC.